The TCR beta chain under discussion was sequenced for a study of cytomegalovirus exposure and HLA in healthy donors. CDR3 size: 14 residues. Germline lookup yields CDR1 SGDLS and CDR2 YYNGEE. V was cut by 3 bases and J by 2 bases, with 12 bases left in between. It was with 60 Vbeta and 13 Jbeta primers that the PCR ran. TCRdb's table, derived via immunoSEQ multiplex PCR, lists solely in-frame clones and lacks some. This table holds some 150,000 clones, 70% to 90% found once. Input material: PBMCs. The rearrangement uses TRBV9 and TRBJ2-7; D may be TRBD2 (5 bases). The receptor was derived from a woman under 40 in good health and CMV-seronegative. CDR3 nucleotide sequence: TGTGCCAGCAGCGGAAGCGGAGCCCCCTACGAGCAGTACTTC. Translated, it gives CASSGSGAPYEQYF.